This T cell receptor (beta chain) was recorded in a study of CD8+CD57+ T cells in acquired aplastic anemia (dated by TCRdb to the late 2010s). For context, the study as a whole: Extracted DNA from sorted CD4+ and CD8+ cells averaged approximately 3 ug, ranging from about 0.17 to 30 ug.

Of note for this clonotype: Its specific antigen is unknown. No per-base quality is available; no much larger clone lies one base away.

TCR repertoires of sorted CD4+ and CD8+ blood T cells from severe aplastic anemia patients and healthy subjects were deep-sequenced in the study. Ficoll-Paque density gradient centrifugation was used to isolate peripheral blood mononuclear cells. Before DNA was extracted, CD4+ and CD8+ T cells were sorted using either FACS or magnetic beads. Genomic DNA served as template for TCR beta VDJ combination and CDR3 sequence profiling. An Illumina HiSeq 2000 was used for TCR repertoire sequencing. The published analysis was carried out like this. Repertoire assessment relied on Simpson's diversity index, CDR3 size and DJ length profiles, and TRBV/TRBJ rearrangement plots. The most abundant DNA sequence in the deep sequencing data was defined as the immunodominant clone. CDR3 amino acid sequences were screened for sharing across subjects and compared with published repertoires and the VDJdb database. Using fastp trimming at Q25 and MiXCR clonotype assembly, TCRdb reanalyzed the public sequencing data and kept in-frame beta chains. All rows with the same CDR3 protein become a single entry with the most common DNA and genes. The V and J calls and clone size are TCRdb's, not the authors'. In this sample the table shows 200,000 or so distinct CDR3 sequences, around 65% of which occur a single time. Together, the top ten hold 35% to 55% of the sample.

Counted from cysteine to phenylalanine, this CDR3 has 12 amino acids. Just the 36-base CDR3 DNA is kept, in frame starting at base 1. Taken from the germline V gene (reference sequence), the CDR1 and CDR2 loops are DFQATT and SNEGSKA. Cut back by 5 bases and 7 bases, the V and J ends lie 15 bases apart. Beyond this particular receptor, the publication reports: Patients and healthy controls showed no significant difference in CD8+ Simpson's diversity (P=0.060). Around 31 CD8+ CDR3 sequences were shared between patients and controls but appeared highly expressed in patients and within their immunodominant clones.

The source of this sequence is a human donor with severe aplastic anemia or a healthy control (not recorded which). Sequences were obtained from sorted CD4+, CD8+, or CD8+CD57+ T cells (not recorded which) from PBMCs. The chain joins TRBV20-1 to TRBJ2-7, and the D gene may be TRBD2, 6 bases matching. At the DNA level, the sequence is TGCAGTGCTCGGGGGATTCTGAATGAGCAGTACTTC. The translation is CSARGILNEQYF.